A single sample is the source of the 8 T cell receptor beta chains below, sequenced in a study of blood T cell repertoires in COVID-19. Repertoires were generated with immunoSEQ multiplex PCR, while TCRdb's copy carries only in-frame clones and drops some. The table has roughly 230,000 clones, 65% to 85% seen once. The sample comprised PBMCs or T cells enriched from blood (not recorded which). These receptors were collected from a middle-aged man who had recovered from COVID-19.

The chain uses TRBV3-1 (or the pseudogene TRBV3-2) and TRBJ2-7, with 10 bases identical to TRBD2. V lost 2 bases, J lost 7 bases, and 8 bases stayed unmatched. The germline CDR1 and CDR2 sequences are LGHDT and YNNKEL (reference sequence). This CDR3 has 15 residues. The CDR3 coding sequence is TGTGCCAGCAGCCAACGGACTAGCGGAGGGGGGGAGCAGTACTTC. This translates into CASSQRTSGGGEQYF.

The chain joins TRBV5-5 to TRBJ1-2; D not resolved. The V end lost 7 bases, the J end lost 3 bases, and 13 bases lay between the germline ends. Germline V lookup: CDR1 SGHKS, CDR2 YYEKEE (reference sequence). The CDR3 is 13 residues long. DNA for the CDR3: TGTGCCAGCCACAACCGCAGTTACTATGGCTACACCTTC. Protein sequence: CASHNRSYYGYTF.

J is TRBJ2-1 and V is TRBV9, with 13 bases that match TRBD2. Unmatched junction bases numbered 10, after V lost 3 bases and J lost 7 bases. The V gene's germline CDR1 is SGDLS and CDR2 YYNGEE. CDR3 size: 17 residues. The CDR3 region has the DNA TGTGCCAGCAGCGAGGCCCTGACTAGCGGGGGGCAGAATGAGCAGTTCTTC. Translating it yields CASSEALTSGGQNEQFF.

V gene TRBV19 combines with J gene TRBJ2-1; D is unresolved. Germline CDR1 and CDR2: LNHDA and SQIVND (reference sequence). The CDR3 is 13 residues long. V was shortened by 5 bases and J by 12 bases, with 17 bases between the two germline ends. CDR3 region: CASSPINPPGQFF. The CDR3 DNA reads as TGTGCCAGTAGTCCCATAAATCCCCCAGGGCAGTTCTTC.

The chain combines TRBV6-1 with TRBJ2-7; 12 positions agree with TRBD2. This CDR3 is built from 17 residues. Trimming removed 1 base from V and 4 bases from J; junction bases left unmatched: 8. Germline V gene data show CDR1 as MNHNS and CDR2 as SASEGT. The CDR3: CASSEVERLAGVYEQYF. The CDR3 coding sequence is TGTGCCAGCAGTGAAGTAGAACGACTAGCGGGAGTATACGAGCAGTACTTC.

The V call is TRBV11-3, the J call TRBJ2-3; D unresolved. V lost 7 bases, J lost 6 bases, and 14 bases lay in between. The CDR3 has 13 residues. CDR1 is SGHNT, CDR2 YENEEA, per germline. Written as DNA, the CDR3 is TGTGCCAGCACCATACTCACCGGGGATACGCAGTATTTT. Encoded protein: CASTILTGDTQYF.

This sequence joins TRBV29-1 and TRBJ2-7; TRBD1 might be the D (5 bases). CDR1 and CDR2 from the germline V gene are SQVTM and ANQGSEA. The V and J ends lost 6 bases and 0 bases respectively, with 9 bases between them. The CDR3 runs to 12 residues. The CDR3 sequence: CSVRQNSYEQYF. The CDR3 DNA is TGCAGCGTCAGACAGAACTCCTACGAGCAGTACTTC.

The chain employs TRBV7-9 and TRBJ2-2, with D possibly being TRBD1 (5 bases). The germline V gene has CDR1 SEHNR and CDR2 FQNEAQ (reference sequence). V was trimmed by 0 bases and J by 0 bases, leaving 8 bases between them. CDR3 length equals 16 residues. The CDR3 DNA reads TGTGCCAGCAGCTTAGCGGCAGGGACGAACACCGGGGAGCTGTTTTTT. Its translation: CASSLAAGTNTGELFF. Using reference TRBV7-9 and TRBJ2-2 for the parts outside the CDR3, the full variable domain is DTGVSQNPRHKITKRGQNVTFRCDPISEHNRLYWYRQTLGQGPEFLTYFQNEAQLEKSRLLSDRFSAERPKGSFSTLEIQRTEQGDSAMYLCASSLAAGTNTGELFFGEGSRLTVL.